This T cell receptor beta chain is drawn from a study of shared clonotypes between healthy human individuals. General observations from the study: Memory subsets had estimated richness that was generally smaller than that of naive subsets.

The table came from immunoSEQ multiplex PCR; TCRdb's copy has only in-frame clones and leaves some out. The repertoire includes over 1.4 million clones, approximately 96% of them detected once, and approximately 1.1% sits in the top ten. Only Caucasian adults living in Nashville, Tennessee served as donors. Germline V gene sequence: CDR1 SGHAT, CDR2 FQNNGV. This CDR3 has 13 amino acids. V was shortened by 3 bases and J by 7 bases, with 10 bases between the two germline ends. A remark on this clone: Its target is unknown.

This chain connects TRBV11-2 to TRBJ1-5; D is perhaps TRBD1 (5 bases). The receptor comes from a young man in good health. Sequenced input: naive CD4+ T cells sorted from blood. Indicated subset: CD45RA+ positively selected. The CDR3 region is CASSLSTAQPQHF. CDR3 DNA sequence: TGTGCCAGCAGCTTGTCGACAGCGCAGCCCCAGCATTTT.